This T cell receptor (beta chain) emerged from a study of shared clonotypes between healthy human individuals. Clones were sequenced by immunoSEQ multiplex PCR, and TCRdb holds only the in-frame ones, with some missing. The data show about 1.1 million clones, with about four fifths seen just once and under 0.65% held by the top ten. This CDR3 spans 12 amino acids. The germline V gene encodes CDR1 SEHNR and CDR2 FQNEAQ (reference sequence). Trimming took 5 bases from V and 5 from J, leaving 10 bases between them. A CD45RA+ naive subset and a CD45RA-negative memory subset were split from CD4+ cells. A word on this clone: Its cognate antigen is unknown.

Study-wide results and caveats: The expectation was that sequencing depth would affect clonotype sharing among donors. Between several donors, naive CD4 clonotypes were shared at a level of approximately 5%.

Sequencing was done on a sample of memory CD4+ T cells from PBMCs. The sample's subset: CD45RA-negative fraction. The TCR sequence derives from a man between 18 and 35 years old in good health. Some clones in this sample may be carry-over from other donors' samples. The chain employs TRBV7-9 and TRBJ2-7; D is ambiguous. Here the CDR3 DNA reads TGTGCCAGCAGCCCGTGGGGTAACGAGCAGTACTTC. Protein: CASSPWGNEQYF.